This TCR beta chain stems from a study of chemoradiotherapy in HPV16-positive cancers. Study-level information: Functional T-cell assays on a couple of HPV16-positive patients' cells defined candidate HPV-specific clones and common TCR motifs.

The CDR3 runs 15 residues. With V trimmed by 4 bases and J by 2 bases, 7 bases remained unmatched. Looked up from germline, CDR1 is SGHRS and CDR2 is YFSETQ. A word on this clone: The antigen remains undetermined.

Samples were taken several times over chemoradiotherapy. Libraries were prepared by immunoSEQ multiplex PCR; TCRdb keeps only in-frame clonotypes and omits some of them. Seen here are several thousand clones, 60% to 75% observed once, and the top ten hold 25% to 30%. Findings and caveats of the study: Candidate HPV-specific clones and E7-related TCR motifs grew in tumor during treatment. HPV-responsive T-cell expansion during chemoradiotherapy was linked to improved recurrence-free survival in HPV16-positive patients.

The receptor was derived from a human donor with HPV-associated anogenital cancer. The rearrangement links TRBV5-1 to TRBJ2-7; the match to TRBD2 covers 9 bases. The sequencing used tumor tissue, collected from a patient who underwent chemoradiotherapy. CDR3 DNA sequence: TGCGCCAGCAGCCGGACGGCTAGCGGGACCTACGAGCAGTACTTC. It specifies CASSRTASGTYEQYF.